Described below is a single T cell receptor (beta chain) sequence and its context. The CDR3 contains 17 residues. The V and J ends lost 0 bases and 1 base respectively, with 13 bases between them. Germline V CDR1 and CDR2: MGHRA, YSYEKL. The data derive from a study of CD8 T cells in Susac syndrome. Sequencing targeted TCR beta in blood CD8+ and CD4+ T cells. When the RNA was reverse transcribed, random hexamers were used with an input of about 0.5 to 1 ug. MiXCR, run by TCRdb on the immunoSEQ multiplex PCR reads, gives a single entry per CDR3 protein. The table records roughly 200,000 distinct CDR3 sequences, 90% to 95% of them present only once.

The clonotype was recovered from a human donor with Susac syndrome. V and J are TRBV4-1 and TRBJ1-5; D remains unclear. Input material: CD4+ T cells from PBMCs. DNA of the CDR3: TGCGCCAGCAGCCAAGATCAGGTCAAACGGAGCAATCAGCCCCAGCATTTT. Its translation: CASSQDQVKRSNQPQHF.